This T cell receptor (beta chain) was profiled in a study of blood T cell repertoires in COVID-19. Looking at the study overall: Both acute and convalescent COVID-19 samples were obtained from the United States, Italy and Spain. T cells, B-cell-depleted T cells, or PBMCs provided the cDNA or gDNA that served as material.

V was pared by 7 bases and J by 5 bases, with 10 bases of the junction left unmatched. Germline CDR1 is SGHRS and CDR2 is YFSETQ. CDR3 length equals 15 residues. Authors' data handling: Amplified reference gene primers provided the basis for estimating nucleated cell counts. Measured with immunoSEQ multiplex PCR; TCRdb has only the in-frame clones, and not every one. For V, J and clone size, that table is used; D and trimming come from the DNA. The table shows 220,000 or so clones, with around four fifths occurring only once. The chain is built from TRBV5-1 and TRBJ2-5; 11 bases line up with TRBD2. The origin of this receptor is a woman in her sixties who had recovered from COVID-19. Sequences were obtained from peripheral blood. CDR3 coding DNA: TGCGCCAGCTGCCGACTAGCGGGGTCCGGGGAGACCCAGTACTTC. Translated, it gives CASCRLAGSGETQYF. Supplemented by reference TRBV5-1 and TRBJ2-5, the full variable domain reads KAGVTQTPRYLIKTRGQQVTLSCSPISGHRSVSWYQQTPGQGLQFLFEYFSETQRNKGNFPGRFSGRQFSNSRSEMNVSTLELGDSALYLCASCRLAGSGETQYFGPGTRLLVL.